This T cell receptor beta chain emerged from a study of radiation and T cells in renal cell carcinoma. Details on this clone: What it recognizes is unknown.

Study conclusions and caveats: No pretreatment tumor biopsies were available for baseline clonotypes.

The data were produced by immunoSEQ multiplex PCR, yet TCRdb's version contains in-frame clones alone and is incomplete. The sample yields 150,000 or so clones, over 65% seen once. V lost 4 bases and J lost 9, with 10 bases in between. The germline V gene has CDR1 SEHNR and CDR2 FQNEAQ (reference sequence). The CDR3 totals 12 residues. Time point of the sample: baseline pretreatment blood. Treatment of the sample: 15 Gy SBRT to primary tumor, nephrectomy 4 weeks later. Serial blood draws occurred at baseline and 2 and 4 weeks post-SBRT. This renal cell carcinoma was of the clear cell type. The origin of this receptor is a woman aged 45-65 years with renal cell carcinoma. The chain couples TRBV7-9 to TRBJ2-1; D gene unclear. This specimen consisted of blood, obtained from a patient whose treatment included radiotherapy and nephrectomy. This CDR3 reads CASSSQLGEQFF. DNA of the CDR3: TGTGCCAGCAGCTCCCAACTGGGTGAGCAGTTCTTC.